The sequence of this TCR beta chain was determined in a study of cytomegalovirus exposure and HLA in healthy donors. Trimming removed 0 bases at V and 5 bases at J, with 8 bases between. CDR3 length equals 13 residues. Germline V gives CDR1 SGHRS, CDR2 YFSETQ. Study-level results: In a later analysis, CMV-associated beta chains were mostly HLA-associated, it appeared. For cytomegalovirus status, the classifier reportedly gave diagnoses with high specificity and sensitivity. Using a false discovery rate of 0.05, a later analysis showed that 15,000 to 20,000 TCR beta sequences were associated with HLA alleles.

Comment on this clone: What it binds is unknown.

13 Jbeta primers and 60 Vbeta primers were used for the PCR. This table comes from immunoSEQ multiplex PCR, and its TCRdb copy is limited to in-frame clones, with some not included. The sample lists tens of thousands of clones, about 73% occurring once. This TCR derives from a woman younger than 45 in good health and CMV-seronegative. V and J are TRBV5-1 and TRBJ1-1; unclear D gene. The specimen was PBMCs. In DNA, the CDR3 is TGCGCCAGCAGCTTGGCCGGAGTAACTGAAGCTTTCTTT. It specifies CASSLAGVTEAFF.